What follows is one TCR beta chain and its context. Antigen specificity is unknown. This sample is drawn from a study of cytomegalovirus exposure and HLA in healthy donors. Whole-study context: A later analysis reported the same platform for the 110 or so validation repertoires and the roughly 700 first-cohort repertoires. Study results and caveats: Confirmation in vitro established that a few CMV-associated chains were specific for CMV antigens. The tendency of first-cohort TCR clusters to co-occur in the 120 or so validation repertoires was identified by a subsequent analysis.

From germline, CDR1 is SGHAT and CDR2 FQDESV (reference sequence). Deletions cut 5 bases from V and 7 bases from J, with 30 bases between. The CDR3 has 18 amino acids. The protocol was immunoSEQ multiplex PCR, while the TCRdb copy is restricted to in-frame clones and leaves out a portion. Here the sample spans 150,000 to 200,000 clones, approximately 86% being singletons. The V call is TRBV11-1, the J call TRBJ2-7, with D possibly matching TRBD1 (5 bases). The receptor's source is a woman under 30 in good health and CMV-seronegative. The sequenced material came from PBMCs. CDR3 protein: CASSPSSPRVGFREEQYF. Written as DNA, the CDR3 is TGTGCCAGCAGCCCAAGCTCCCCCAGGGTAGGATTTCGTGAAGAGCAGTACTTC. The full variable domain, completed using reference TRBV11-1 and TRBJ2-7, is EAEVAQSPRYKITEKSQAVAFWCDPISGHATLYWYRQILGQGPELLVQFQDESVVDDSQLPKDRFSAERLKGVDSTLKIQPAELGDSAMYLCASSPSSPRVGFREEQYFGPGTRLTVT.